This TCR beta chain was profiled in a study of T cells in tuberculosis. Broader study findings: Selection depended on which cryopreserved specimens were available.

This CDR3 is built from 14 residues. Germline values: CDR1 MGHDK, CDR2 SYGVNS. V lost 3 bases to trimming and J lost 5 bases; unmatched junction nucleotides: 4. TCRdb's copy holds only in-frame clones and misses some; the assay was immunoSEQ multiplex PCR. The data contain some 47,000 clones, nearly 95% of them seen just once; the ten biggest clones take up around 7%. On this clone: Its antigen is as yet unknown.

The gene calls are TRBV25-1 and TRBJ1-5, with 7 nucleotides matching TRBD1. The sequence was collected from a donor aged 10 to 29 with latent tuberculosis or without tuberculosis infection. Sequenced: PBMCs. The CDR3 bases are TGTGCCAGCAGTGAGGGACAGCAGCATCAGCCCCAGCATTTT. It translates to CASSEGQQHQPQHF.